This T cell receptor beta chain was obtained from a study of shared clonotypes between healthy human individuals (dated by TCRdb to the early 2020s). Background for the entire study: Three men and two women, aged 18 to 49 years, made up the cohort. Per donor, three plates each were used for CD4 naive and CD4 memory, two for CD8 naive, and one for CD8 memory. Blood TCR repertoires of about 5 healthy adults were deeply sequenced to estimate repertoire size and the extent of clonotype sharing between individuals. To increase sequencing depth and limit assay-specific biases, TCR repertoire library preparation and sequencing were carried out by different laboratories using diverse techniques. Per donor, leukapheresis produced somewhere between about 0.8 and 9 billion PBMCs.

Using the deep immunoSEQ assay, multiplex PCR amplified TCR CDR3 regions from genomic DNA. Extracted genomic DNA from each cell subset was spread evenly across all wells of several immunoSEQ 96-well plates, with each plate serving as a replicate. Each replicate PCR for sorted subsets received roughly 200 ng genomic DNA, equal to 30,000 or so T cell genomes. Purified libraries were measured with a Qubit 3.0 fluorometer, size-checked on a Bioanalyzer 2100, and measured again with the KAPA Library Quantification kit. A separate single-read 150-cycle Illumina NextSeq 550 flow cell was used to sequence each immunoSEQ 96-well plate. Per the original workflow: Because the immunoSEQ output held only junctional sequences and lacked quality scores, the filtering could not match the filtering applied to full-length reads. Sequences were annotated with PyIR, a Python wrapper for IgBLAST v1.9, using IMGT germline references to assign V/J genes and CDR3. Reads were filtered out if the reads had weak V/J assignments (E-value above 1e-6), no CDR3, stop codons, out-of-frame junctions, or ambiguous translated residues. V3J clonotypes were defined by identical inferred V gene, J gene, and CDR3 amino acid sequence. Percentage overlap between repertoires was calculated by dividing the number of shared unique clonotypes by the size of the smaller repertoire. Richness of each repertoire was evaluated using RTK rarefaction, the Chao1 estimator, and Recon v2.1 estimates of unobserved clonotypes. Generation probabilities were computed with OLGA for all TCRbeta clonotypes obtained by the gDNA method from four donors. This immuneACCESS table, as held by TCRdb, lists in-frame sequences with V and J called but not all clones. Of the missing ones, under half trace to an unresolved V gene in checked studies; the others have no known cause. V and J calls and clone size are copied from that table; D and trimming were computed from the DNA. A total of roughly 2,000,000 clones appear in this sample, approximately 92% of them only once. Jointly, the top ten make up more than 1.5% of the sample.

Study-wide conclusions, independent of this receptor: Based on pairwise subsampling, the degree of clonotype sharing among donors was expected to be affected by sequencing depth. Compared with non-shared clonotypes, the clonotypes found in all four sorted-subset donors had higher generation probabilities. Larger estimated clonotype richness was generally found for naive subsets than for memory subsets. Rarefaction of sorted-subset datasets indicated incomplete sequencing despite the large sequencing depth. Only blood was sampled, and tissue TCR repertoires likely differ from those in blood. The genetic and exposure-history diversity represented was limited by the small number of donors. Roughly 5% of naive CD4, 3.5% of naive CD8, roughly 2.5% of memory CD4, and approximately 0.4% of memory CD8 clonotypes were shared across several donors.

For the CD8 naive samples, CD45RO-negative cells were positively selected for CCR7, yielding a CD45RA+CCR7+ population from which TemRA cells were excluded. The donors were healthy, HIV-negative adults with no recently reported acute infections or vaccinations. Every donor was a Caucasian adult residing in Nashville, Tennessee, USA. After blood collection by leukapheresis, PBMCs were isolated using Ficoll-Histopaque density gradient centrifugation and then cryopreserved in the vapor phase of liquid nitrogen. Purity and quantity of every magnetically sorted T cell population were checked by analytical flow cytometry. Each sorted fraction had its genomic DNA isolated and then quantified by UV absorbance on a Nanodrop 2000c. The germline V gene (reference sequence) supplies CDR1 MNHNY and CDR2 SVGAGI. The V end loses 5 bases and the J end loses 4 bases, and a stretch of 9 bases separates them. The CDR3 numbers 12 residues from cysteine through phenylalanine. The CDR3 DNA has 36 bases and is translated from base 1.

A word on this clone: What this receptor recognizes is not known. No base quality values were provided; no much bigger clone lies one nucleotide off.

The chain joins TRBV6-6 to TRBJ2-7; tentative D gene TRBD1, with 5 bases matching. Input material: naive CD8+ T cells from PBMCs. The sample's cell subset or site label, decoded: CD45RA+CCR7+. This TCR derives from a man aged 18 to 29 in good health. Some clones in this sample may be carry-over from other donors' samples. The CDR3 reads as follows: CASSPRAYEQYF. The nucleotide sequence is TGTGCCAGCAGTCCCAGGGCTTACGAGCAGTACTTC.